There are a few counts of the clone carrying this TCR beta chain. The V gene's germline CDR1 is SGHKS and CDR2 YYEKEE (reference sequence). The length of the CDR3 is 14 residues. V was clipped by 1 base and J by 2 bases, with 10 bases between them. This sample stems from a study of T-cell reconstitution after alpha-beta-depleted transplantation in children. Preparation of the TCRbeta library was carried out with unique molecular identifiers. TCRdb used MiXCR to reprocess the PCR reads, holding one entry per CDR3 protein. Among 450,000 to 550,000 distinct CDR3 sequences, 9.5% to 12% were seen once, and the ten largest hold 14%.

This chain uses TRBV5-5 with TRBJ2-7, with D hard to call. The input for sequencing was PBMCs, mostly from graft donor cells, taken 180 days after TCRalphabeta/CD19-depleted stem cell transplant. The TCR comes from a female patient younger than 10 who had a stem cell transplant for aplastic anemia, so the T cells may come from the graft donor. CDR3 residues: CASSLRPEPYEQYV. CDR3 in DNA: TGTGCCAGCAGCTTGCGGCCCGAACCCTACGAGCAGTACGTC.